This T cell receptor beta chain was documented in a study of identical twins. General study results and limits: Zero-insertion analyses could be partly confounded by invariant MAIT and iNKT cells. A lower insertion count was a feature of abundant cord blood beta clonotypes, with no such feature in memory repertoires.

In the case of this clonotype: Its target is not known.

This CDR3 contains 10 residues. Template switching (which added a universal primer site) was used, and cDNA carried unique molecular identifiers. In TCRdb, the 5' RACE reads were re-called with MiXCR into one record per CDR3 protein. The repertoire has about 260,000 distinct CDR3 sequences, 5.5% to 7% of them found once; the top ten carry roughly 3.6%. This sample was shared with a second study, whose subject was yellow fever vaccine responses in identical twins.

The gene calls are TRBV21-1 and TRBJ1-3. TRBV21-1 is assigned pseudogene status. This receptor was taken from a young woman in good health. Input material: memory (CD45RO+) T cells sorted from blood. CDR3 residues: CASPGNTIYF. The DNA for the CDR3 is TGTGCCAGCCCTGGAAACACCATATATTTT.